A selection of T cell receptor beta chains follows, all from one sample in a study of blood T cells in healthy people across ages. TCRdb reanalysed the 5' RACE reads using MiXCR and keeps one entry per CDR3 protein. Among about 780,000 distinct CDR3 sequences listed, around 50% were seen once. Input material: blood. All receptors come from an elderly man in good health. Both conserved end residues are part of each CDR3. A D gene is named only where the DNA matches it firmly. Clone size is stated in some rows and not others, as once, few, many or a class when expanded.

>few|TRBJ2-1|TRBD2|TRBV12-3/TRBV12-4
CASSRSGRSYNEQFF
TGTGCCAGCAGTCGGAGCGGGAGGTCCTACAATGAGCAGTTCTTC
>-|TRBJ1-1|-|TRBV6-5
CASSYLGVRAEAFF
TGTGCCAGCAGTTACTTGGGGGTTCGGGCTGAAGCTTTCTTT
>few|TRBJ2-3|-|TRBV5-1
CASSGVRDFSTDTQYF
TGCGCCAGCAGCGGTGTCCGGGACTTTAGCACAGATACGCAGTATTTT
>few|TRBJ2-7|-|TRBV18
CASSPNGDNYEQYF
TGTGCCAGCTCACCAAACGGTGATAACTACGAGCAGTACTTC
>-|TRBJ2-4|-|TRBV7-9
CASSLDSTSRDIQYF
TGTGCCAGCAGCTTAGACTCGACGAGCAGGGACATTCAGTACTTC
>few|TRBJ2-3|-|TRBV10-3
CAIAPSTDTQYF
TGTGCCATCGCCCCCTCCACAGATACGCAGTATTTT
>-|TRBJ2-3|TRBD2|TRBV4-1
CASSQDQWSRGRTTDTQYF
TGCGCCAGCAGCCAAGATCAGTGGTCTCGCGGGAGGACGACAGATACGCAGTATTTT
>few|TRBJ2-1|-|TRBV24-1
CATSGLSGSYNEQFF
TGTGCCACCAGTGGACTCTCAGGCTCCTACAATGAGCAGTTCTTC
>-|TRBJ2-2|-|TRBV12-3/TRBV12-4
CASSLLPGPTPTGELFF
TGTGCCAGCAGCCTCTTACCGGGACCGACACCCACCGGGGAGCTGTTTTTT
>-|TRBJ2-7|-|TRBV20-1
CSARGDIGYEQYF
TGCAGTGCTAGGGGGGACATAGGCTACGAGCAGTACTTC
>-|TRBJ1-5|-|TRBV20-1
CSAVQGYSNQPQHF
TGCAGTGCCGTACAGGGTTATAGCAATCAGCCCCAGCATTTT
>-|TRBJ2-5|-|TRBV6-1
CASRTRAGDETQYF
TGTGCCAGCAGGACCCGAGCGGGCGATGAGACCCAGTACTTC
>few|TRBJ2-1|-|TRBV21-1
CASSKEDRASGYNEQFF
TGTGCCAGCAGCAAAGAGGACCGGGCTAGCGGATACAATGAGCAGTTCTTC
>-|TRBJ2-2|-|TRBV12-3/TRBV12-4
CASSSRDWTGELFF
TGTGCCAGCAGTTCACGGGACTGGACCGGGGAGCTGTTTTTT
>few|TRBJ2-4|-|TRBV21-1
CASSRFSDLAKNIQYF
TGTGCCAGCAGCAGGTTTTCGGATCTAGCCAAAAACATTCAGTACTTC
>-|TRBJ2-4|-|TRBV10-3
CATKPSSAKNIQYF
TGTGCCACCAAACCCTCGTCCGCCAAAAACATTCAGTACTTC
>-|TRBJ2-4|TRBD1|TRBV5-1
CASSPGQDPLAKNIQYF
TGCGCCAGCAGTCCGGGACAGGATCCACTAGCCAAAAACATTCAGTACTTC
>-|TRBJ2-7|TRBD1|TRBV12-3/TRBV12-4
CASSGRDRKPYEQYF
TGTGCCAGCAGTGGCCGGGACAGGAAGCCCTACGAGCAGTACTTC
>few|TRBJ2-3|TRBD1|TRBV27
CASRRGQGQDTQYF
TGTGCCAGCAGACGAGGACAGGGGCAAGATACGCAGTATTTT
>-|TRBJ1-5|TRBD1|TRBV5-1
CASSEADRANQPQHF
TGCGCCAGCAGCGAGGCGGACAGGGCTAATCAGCCCCAGCATTTT
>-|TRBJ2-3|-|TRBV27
CASSSSWGSNTQYF
TGTGCCAGCAGTTCCTCGTGGGGCTCAAATACGCAGTATTTT
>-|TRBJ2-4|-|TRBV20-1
CSAIMSRAKNIQYF
TGCAGTGCTATTATGTCGAGAGCCAAAAACATTCAGTACTTC
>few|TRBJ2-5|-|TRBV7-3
CASAEGLRGILQETQYF
TGTGCCAGCGCTGAGGGTCTCAGAGGAATACTACAAGAGACCCAGTACTTC
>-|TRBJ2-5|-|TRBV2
CASRTRRVGETQYF
TGTGCCAGCAGGACTAGGAGGGTAGGGGAGACCCAGTACTTC
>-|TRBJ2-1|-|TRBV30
CAWKGFYNEQFF
TGTGCCTGGAAGGGGTTTTACAATGAGCAGTTCTTC
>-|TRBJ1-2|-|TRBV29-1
CSVTPEGGTGYGYTF
TGCAGCGTTACCCCCGAGGGGGGGACCGGCTATGGCTACACCTTC
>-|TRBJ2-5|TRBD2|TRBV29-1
CSARRAGGLNEQYF
TGCAGCGCAAGGCGAGCGGGAGGACTGAATGAGCAGTACTTC
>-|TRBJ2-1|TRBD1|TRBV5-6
CASSFIRQGGYNEQFF
TGTGCCAGCAGCTTTATTAGACAGGGGGGCTACAATGAGCAGTTCTTC
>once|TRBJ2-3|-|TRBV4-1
CASSPNWADTQYF
TGCGCCAGCAGCCCTAACTGGGCAGATACGCAGTATTTT
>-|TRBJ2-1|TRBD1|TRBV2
CASSEDRGPLDEQFF
TGTGCCAGCAGTGAGGACAGGGGTCCCCTCGATGAGCAGTTCTTC
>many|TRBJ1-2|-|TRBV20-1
CSASEGVYGYTF
TGCAGTGCTTCAGAGGGGGTCTATGGCTACACCTTC